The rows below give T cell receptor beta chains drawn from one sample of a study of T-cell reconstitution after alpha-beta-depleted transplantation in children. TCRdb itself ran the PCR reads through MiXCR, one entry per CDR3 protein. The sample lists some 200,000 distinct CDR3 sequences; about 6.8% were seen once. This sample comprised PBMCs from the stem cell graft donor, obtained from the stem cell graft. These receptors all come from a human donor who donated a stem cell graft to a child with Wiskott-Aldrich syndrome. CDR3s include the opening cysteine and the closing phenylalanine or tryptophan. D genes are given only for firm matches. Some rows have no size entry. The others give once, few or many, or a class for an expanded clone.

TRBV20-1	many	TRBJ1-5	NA	CSALEEGPDDQPQHF	TGCAGTGCCCTGGAGGAGGGGCCGGATGATCAGCCCCAGCATTTT
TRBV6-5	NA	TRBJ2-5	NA	CASSYPGLDSRETQYF	TGTGCCAGCAGTTACCCGGGACTGGATTCAAGGGAGACCCAGTACTTC
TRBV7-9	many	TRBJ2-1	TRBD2	CASSLGLAGGPSQFF	TGTGCCAGCAGCTTAGGACTAGCGGGAGGGCCCTCCCAGTTCTTC
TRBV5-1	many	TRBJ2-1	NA	CASSPDTVEYNEQFF	TGCGCCAGCAGCCCCGACACGGTCGAGTACAATGAGCAGTTCTTC
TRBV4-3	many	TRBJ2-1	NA	CASSQRGGGFEQFF	TGCGCCAGCAGCCAGAGAGGAGGGGGCTTTGAGCAGTTCTTC
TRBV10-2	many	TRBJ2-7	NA	CASSVGHVSYEQYF	TGCGCCAGCAGTGTGGGGCACGTTTCCTACGAGCAGTACTTC
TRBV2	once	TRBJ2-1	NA	CASSATAYSYNEQFF	TGTGCCAGCAGTGCAACGGCCTACTCCTACAATGAGCAGTTCTTC
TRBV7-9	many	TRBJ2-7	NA	CASSYGDLISYEQYF	TGTGCCAGCAGCTACGGGGACCTAATCTCCTACGAGCAGTACTTC
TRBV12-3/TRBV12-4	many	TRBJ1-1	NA	CASSLAGGTEAFF	TGTGCCAGCAGCTTGGCGGGGGGCACTGAAGCTTTCTTT
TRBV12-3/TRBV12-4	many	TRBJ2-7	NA	CASSLVPGASSYEQYF	TGTGCCAGCAGTTTAGTTCCGGGGGCGAGCTCCTACGAGCAGTACTTC
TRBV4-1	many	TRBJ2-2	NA	CASSHARNTGELFF	TGCGCCAGCAGCCATGCAAGGAACACCGGGGAGCTGTTTTTT
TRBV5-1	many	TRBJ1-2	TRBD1	CASSLEGQEVYGYTF	TGCGCCAGCAGCTTGGAGGGACAGGAGGTCTATGGCTACACCTTC
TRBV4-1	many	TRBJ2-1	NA	CASSRHNEQFF	TGCGCCAGCAGTCGGCACAATGAGCAGTTCTTC
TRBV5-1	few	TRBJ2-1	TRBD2	CASSLAGGQGYNEQFF	TGCGCCAGCAGCTTGGCGGGGGGTCAGGGATACAATGAGCAGTTCTTC
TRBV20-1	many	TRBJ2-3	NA	CSARTTPSTDTQYF	TGCAGTGCTAGGACTACCCCGTCCACAGATACGCAGTATTTT
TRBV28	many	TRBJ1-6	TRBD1	CASSFNRGPSPLHF	TGTGCCAGCAGTTTTAACAGGGGGCCTTCACCCCTCCACTTT
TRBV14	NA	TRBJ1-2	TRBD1	CASSQEFVTDRGGGGYTF	TGTGCCAGCAGCCAAGAATTCGTTACGGACAGGGGCGGTGGCGGCTACACCTTC
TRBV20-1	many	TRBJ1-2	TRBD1	CSAPMDREYGYTF	TGCAGTGCACCCATGGACAGGGAGTATGGCTACACCTTC
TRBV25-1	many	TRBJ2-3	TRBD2	CAVRGRASVCTDTQYF	TGTGCGGTTCGGGGGAGGGCATCGGTTTGCACAGATACGCAGTATTTT
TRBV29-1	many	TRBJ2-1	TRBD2	CSVSTSGRARSYNEQFF	TGCAGCGTTAGCACTAGCGGGAGGGCCCGCTCCTACAATGAGCAGTTCTTC
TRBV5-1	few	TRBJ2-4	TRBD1	CASSLVAGGKNIQYF	TGCGCCAGCAGCTTGGTGGCAGGGGGCAAAAACATTCAGTACTTC
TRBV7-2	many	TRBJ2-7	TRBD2	CASSLGSGSYVEQYF	TGTGCCAGCAGCTTAGGGAGCGGGAGTTACGTCGAGCAGTACTTC
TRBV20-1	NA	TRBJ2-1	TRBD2	CCARKGTSGRRGGGNEQFF	TGCTGTGCTCGAAAAGGGACTAGCGGGAGGAGGGGTGGAGGGAATGAGCAGTTCTTC
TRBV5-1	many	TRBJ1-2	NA	CASSLGSGGDVNYGYTF	TGCGCCAGCAGCTTGGGGTCGGGGGGCGACGTCAACTATGGCTACACCTTC
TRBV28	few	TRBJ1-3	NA	CASSLDPFANTIYF	TGTGCCAGCAGTCTAGACCCCTTCGCAAACACCATATATTTT
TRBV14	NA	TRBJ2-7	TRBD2	CASSQGGRLAGVYEQYF	TGTGCCAGCAGCCAAGGGGGCCGGCTAGCGGGTGTTTACGAGCAGTACTTC
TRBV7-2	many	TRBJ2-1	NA	CASSPLGAYNEQFF	TGTGCCAGCAGCCCTTTAGGGGCCTACAATGAGCAGTTCTTC
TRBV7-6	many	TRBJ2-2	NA	CASSPGGELFF	TGTGCCAGCAGCCCGGGGGGGGAGCTGTTTTTT
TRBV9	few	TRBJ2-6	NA	CASKGGANVLTF	TGTGCCAGCAAGGGTGGGGCCAACGTCCTGACTTTC
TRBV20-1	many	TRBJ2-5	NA	CSARDFLDPQETQYF	TGCAGTGCTAGAGATTTTTTGGACCCCCAAGAGACCCAGTACTTC
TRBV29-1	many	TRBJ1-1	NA	CSPPVGSFKIFDTEAFF	TGCAGCCCGCCGGTCGGCAGTTTTAAAATATTCGACACTGAAGCTTTCTTT
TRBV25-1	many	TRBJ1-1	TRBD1	CASSEQGARVTEAFF	TGTGCCAGCAGTGAACAGGGGGCGCGGGTCACTGAAGCTTTCTTT
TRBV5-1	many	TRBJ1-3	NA	CASSPQAGTVDTIYF	TGCGCCAGCAGCCCGCAAGCGGGGACGGTGGACACCATATATTTT
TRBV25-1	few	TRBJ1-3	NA	CASSEWDAGAGNTIYF	TGTGCCAGCAGTGAATGGGACGCGGGGGCTGGAAACACCATATATTTT
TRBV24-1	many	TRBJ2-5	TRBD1	CAISGQAQETQYF	TGTGCCATCTCCGGACAGGCCCAAGAGACCCAGTACTTC
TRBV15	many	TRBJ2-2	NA	CATSRFRVGTGELFF	TGTGCCACCAGCAGATTTCGCGTTGGCACCGGGGAGCTGTTTTTT
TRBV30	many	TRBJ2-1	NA	CAWSQGLLGGDEQFF	TGTGCCTGGAGTCAGGGACTCCTGGGAGGCGATGAGCAGTTCTTC
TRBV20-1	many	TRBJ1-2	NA	CSARGPNYGYTF	TGCAGTGCTAGAGGACCTAACTATGGCTACACCTTC
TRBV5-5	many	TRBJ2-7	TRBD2	CASSSEAGVWEQYF	TGTGCCAGCAGTTCCGAGGCGGGGGTTTGGGAGCAGTACTTC
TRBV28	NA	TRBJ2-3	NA	CASSLPGQSTDTQYF	TGTGCCAGCAGTTTGCCGGGACAAAGCACAGATACGCAGTATTTT
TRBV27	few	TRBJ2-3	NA	CASSGAWRAGTDTQYF	TGTGCCAGCAGTGGGGCTTGGAGGGCTGGCACAGATACGCAGTATTTT
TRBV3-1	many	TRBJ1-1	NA	CASTPNGLTEAFF	TGTGCCAGCACCCCCAATGGCCTCACTGAAGCTTTCTTT
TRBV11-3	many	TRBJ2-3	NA	CASSLDQQNTQYF	TGTGCCAGCAGCTTAGATCAGCAAAATACGCAGTATTTT
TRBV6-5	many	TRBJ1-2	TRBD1	CASSSMTGRGGYTF	TGTGCCAGCAGTTCCATGACAGGGAGGGGTGGCTACACCTTC
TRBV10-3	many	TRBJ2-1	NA	CAISPISSNEQFF	TGTGCCATCAGTCCTATCTCGAGTAATGAGCAGTTCTTC
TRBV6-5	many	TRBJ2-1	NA	CASSRGLAVSKFF	TGTGCCAGCAGTAGGGGCCTAGCAGTTAGCAAATTCTTC
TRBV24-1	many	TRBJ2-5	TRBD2	CATSDLRGTSGGQETQYF	TGTGCCACCAGTGATTTGCGGGGAACTAGCGGGGGACAAGAGACCCAGTACTTC
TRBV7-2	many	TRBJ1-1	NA	CASSLERNTEAFF	TGTGCCAGCAGCTTAGAGAGGAACACTGAAGCTTTCTTT
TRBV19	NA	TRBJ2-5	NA	CASSTGLPARGTQYF	TGTGCCAGTAGTACCGGACTACCCGCGAGGGGGACCCAGTACTTC
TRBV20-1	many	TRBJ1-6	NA	CSANRRGSPLHF	TGCAGTGCTAATAGGAGAGGTTCACCCCTCCACTTT
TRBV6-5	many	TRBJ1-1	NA	CASKRAGTEAFF	TGTGCCAGCAAGAGGGCTGGGACTGAAGCTTTCTTT
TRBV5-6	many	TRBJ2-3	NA	CASSFSGSEIDTQYF	TGTGCCAGCAGCTTTTCCGGGAGTGAGATAGATACGCAGTATTTT
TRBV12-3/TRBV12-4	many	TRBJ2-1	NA	CASSSARHNEQFF	TGTGCCAGCAGTTCGGCCCGTCACAATGAGCAGTTCTTC